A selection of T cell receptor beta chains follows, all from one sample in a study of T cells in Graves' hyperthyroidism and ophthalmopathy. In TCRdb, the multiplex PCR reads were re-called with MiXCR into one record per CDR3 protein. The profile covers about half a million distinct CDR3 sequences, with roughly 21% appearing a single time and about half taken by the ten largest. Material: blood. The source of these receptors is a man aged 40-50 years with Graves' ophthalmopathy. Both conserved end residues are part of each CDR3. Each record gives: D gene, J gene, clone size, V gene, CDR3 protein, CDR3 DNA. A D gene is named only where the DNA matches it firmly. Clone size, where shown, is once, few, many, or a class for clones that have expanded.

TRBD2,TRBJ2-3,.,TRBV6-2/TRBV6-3,CASRAGTSLDTQYF,TGTGCCAGCAGAGCCGGGACTAGTCTAGATACGCAGTATTTT
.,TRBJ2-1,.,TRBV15,CATSLGVTYNEQFF,TGTGCCACCAGTCTAGGTGTCACCTACAATGAGCAGTTCTTC
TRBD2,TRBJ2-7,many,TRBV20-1,CSARDRGGVSYEQYF,TGCAGTGCTAGAGATCGCGGGGGGGTTTCCTACGAGCAGTACTTC
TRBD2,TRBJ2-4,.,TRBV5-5,CASSTGGADTAKNIHYF,TGTGCCAGCAGCACGGGGGGGGCAGACACAGCCAAAAACATTCATTACTTC
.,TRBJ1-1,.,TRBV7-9,CASSPKRQDTEAFF,TGTGCCAGCAGCCCAAAGCGACAGGACACTGAAGCTTTCTTT
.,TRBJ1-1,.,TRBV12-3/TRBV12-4,CASSFFRDATEAFF,TGTGCCAGCAGCTTTTTCAGGGATGCGACTGAAGCTTTCTTT
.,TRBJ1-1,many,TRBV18,CASSPVKGGEAFF,TGTGCCAGCTCACCGGTCAAGGGGGGTGAAGCTTTCTTT
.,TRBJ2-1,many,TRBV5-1,CASSSYGRRGEQFF,TGCGCCAGCAGCTCATACGGCCGGAGGGGTGAGCAGTTCTTC
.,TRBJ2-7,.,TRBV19,CASSITLPGNSYEQYF,TGTGCCAGTAGTATCACCCTGCCAGGGAACTCCTACGAGCAGTACTTC
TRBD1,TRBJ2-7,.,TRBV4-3,CASSQDRAGQGVDEQYF,TGCGCCAGCAGCCAAGATCGGGCGGGACAGGGGGTCGACGAGCAGTACTTC
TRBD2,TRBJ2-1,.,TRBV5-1,CASSPDPGGYNEQFF,TGCGCCAGCAGTCCTGACCCCGGGGGGTACAATGAGCAGTTCTTC
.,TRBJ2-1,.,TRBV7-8,CASSVLVVEQFF,TGTGCCAGCAGCGTCCTCGTGGTTGAGCAGTTCTTC
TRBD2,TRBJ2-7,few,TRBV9,CASSVGDSGTYEQYF,TGTGCCAGCAGCGTAGGTGATAGCGGGACCTACGAGCAGTACTTC
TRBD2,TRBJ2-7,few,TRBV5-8,CASSKPGLAGGVDEQYF,TGTGCCAGCAGCAAACCGGGACTAGCGGGAGGGGTTGACGAGCAGTACTTC
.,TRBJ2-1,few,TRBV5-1,CASSQTLAGGNEQFF,TGCGCCAGCAGCCAAACACTAGCAGGGGGCAATGAGCAGTTCTTC
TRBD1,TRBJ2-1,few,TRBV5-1,CASSEAIRQGTHLGSYNEQFF,TGCGCCAGCAGCGAAGCTATCCGACAGGGTACCCATCTTGGCTCCTACAATGAGCAGTTCTTC
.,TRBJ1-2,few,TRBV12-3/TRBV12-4,CASSLNTGAGYGYTF,TGTGCCAGCAGTTTAAATACCGGGGCTGGCTATGGCTACACCTTC
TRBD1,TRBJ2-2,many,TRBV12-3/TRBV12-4,CASSRDRGRAGELFF,TGTGCCAGTAGCCGAGACAGGGGAAGGGCCGGGGAGCTGTTTTTT
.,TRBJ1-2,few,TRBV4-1,CASSQSVPREVYGYTF,TGCGCCAGCAGCCAATCAGTCCCCAGGGAGGTCTATGGCTACACCTTC
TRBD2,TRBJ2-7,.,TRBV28,CASSPRWAGGPNEQYF,TGTGCCAGCAGCCCCAGATGGGCGGGAGGGCCTAACGAGCAGTACTTC
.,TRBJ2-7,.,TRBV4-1,CASSQDGTTYEQYF,TGCGCCAGCAGCCAAGACGGGACAACCTACGAGCAGTACTTC
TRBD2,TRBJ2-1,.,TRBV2,CASSRLSGGAHNEQFF,TGTGCCAGCAGCAGACTTAGCGGGGGGGCCCACAATGAGCAGTTCTTC
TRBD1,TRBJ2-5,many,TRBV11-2,CASSVGQGKETQYF,TGTGCCAGCAGCGTAGGACAGGGGAAAGAGACCCAGTACTTC
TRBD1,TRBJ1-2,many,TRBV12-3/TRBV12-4,CASSLRGAKYGYTF,TGTGCCAGCAGCCTCAGGGGGGCTAAATATGGCTACACCTTC
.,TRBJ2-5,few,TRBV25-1,CASRALRQETQYF,TGTGCCAGCAGGGCCCTCCGGCAAGAGACCCAGTACTTC
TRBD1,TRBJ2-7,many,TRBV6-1,CASRSGGANGYEQYF,TGTGCCAGCAGATCAGGGGGCGCAAACGGCTACGAGCAGTACTTC
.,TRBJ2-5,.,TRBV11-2,CASSRRTAGTAPETQYF,TGTGCCAGCAGCCGACGGACAGCCGGGACCGCTCCGGAGACCCAGTACTTC
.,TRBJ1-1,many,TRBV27,CASSPRRGSTEAFF,TGTGCCAGCAGTCCCCGTCGGGGGAGCACTGAAGCTTTCTTT
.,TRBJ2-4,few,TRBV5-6,CASSFIRAGGNIQYF,TGTGCCAGCAGCTTCATCCGGGCAGGTGGGAACATTCAGTACTTC
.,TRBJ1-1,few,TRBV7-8,CASSLEYITEAFF,TGTGCCAGCAGCTTAGAGTACATCACCGAAGCTTTCTTT
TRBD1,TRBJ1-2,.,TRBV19,CASRGTARYGYTF,TGTGCCAGTAGGGGGACAGCGAGATATGGCTACACCTTC
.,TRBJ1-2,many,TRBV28,CASSLLAAGVANYGYTF,TGTGCCAGCAGTTTACTTGCGGCAGGGGTAGCTAACTATGGCTACACCTTC
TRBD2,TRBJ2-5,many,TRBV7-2,CASSLGGRAETQYF,TGTGCCAGCAGCTTGGGCGGGAGGGCGGAGACCCAGTACTTC
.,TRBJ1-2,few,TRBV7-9,CASSLPSGYTPYGGYTF,TGTGCCAGCAGCTTACCAAGCGGATACACCCCCTATGGGGGCTACACCTTC
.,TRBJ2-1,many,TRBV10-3,CAISREMKDNEQFF,TGTGCCATCAGCAGGGAAATGAAGGACAATGAGCAGTTCTTC
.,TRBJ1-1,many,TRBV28,CASIKGPGSEAFF,TGTGCCAGCATAAAGGGCCCGGGGTCTGAAGCTTTCTTT
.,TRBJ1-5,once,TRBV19,CASHGRENQPQHF,TGTGCCAGTCATGGACGTGAGAATCAGCCCCAGCATTTT
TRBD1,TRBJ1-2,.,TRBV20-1,CSAPTGVFYGYTF,TGCAGTGCGCCGACAGGGGTTTTCTATGGCTACACCTTC
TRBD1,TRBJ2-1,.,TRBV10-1,CASTGTGQANEQFF,TGCGCCAGCACGGGGACAGGTCAAGCAAATGAGCAGTTCTTC
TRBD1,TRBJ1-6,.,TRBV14,CASSRRGDGSPLHF,TGTGCCAGCAGCCGCAGGGGGGATGGCTCACCCCTCCACTTT
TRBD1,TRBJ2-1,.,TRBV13,CASSSPGQGSNEQFF,TGTGCCAGCAGCTCCCCGGGACAGGGCTCCAATGAGCAGTTCTTC
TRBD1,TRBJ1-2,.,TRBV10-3,CAIGRGQGGGYTF,TGTGCCATCGGGAGGGGACAGGGCGGCGGCTACACCTTC
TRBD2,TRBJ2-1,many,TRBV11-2,CASSYTSGGTGNEQFF,TGTGCCAGCAGCTATACTAGCGGGGGGACTGGTAATGAGCAGTTCTTC
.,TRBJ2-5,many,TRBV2,CASGARWLEETQYF,TGTGCCAGCGGTGCTCGATGGTTAGAAGAGACCCAGTACTTC
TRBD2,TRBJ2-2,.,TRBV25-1,CASSETSGAAGELFF,TGTGCCAGCAGTGAGACTAGCGGGGCGGCCGGGGAGCTGTTTTTT
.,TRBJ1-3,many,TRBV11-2,CASSLVMSWGPGNTIYF,TGTGCCAGCAGCTTAGTGATGTCGTGGGGGCCTGGAAACACCATATATTTT
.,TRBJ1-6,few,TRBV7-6,CASSSLSGNSPLHF,TGTGCCAGCAGCTCCCTTTCAGGGAATTCACCCCTCCACTTT
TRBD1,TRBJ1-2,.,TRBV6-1,CASSEPRTGGSYGYTF,TGTGCCAGCAGTGAACCCCGGACAGGGGGGTCCTATGGCTACACCTTC
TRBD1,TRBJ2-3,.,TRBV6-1,CASSVGTGRTDTQYF,TGTGCCAGCAGTGTGGGGACAGGACGCACAGATACGCAGTATTTT
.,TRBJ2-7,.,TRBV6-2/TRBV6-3,CASTPQGYSYEQYF,TGTGCCAGCACCCCACAGGGATATTCCTACGAGCAGTACTTC
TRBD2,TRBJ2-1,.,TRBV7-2,CASSWTSGGVEQFF,TGTGCCAGCAGCTGGACTAGCGGGGGGGTGGAGCAGTTCTTC
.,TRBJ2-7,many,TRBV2,CASSALPAGPTYEQYF,TGTGCCAGCAGTGCCCTCCCCGCGGGACCCACCTACGAGCAGTACTTC
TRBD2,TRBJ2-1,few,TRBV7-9,CASRSPIAGGPSSYNEQFF,TGTGCCAGCAGGTCTCCCATAGCGGGGGGCCCCAGCTCCTACAATGAGCAGTTCTTC
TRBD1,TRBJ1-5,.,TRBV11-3,CASSLRPGGKVGNQPQHF,TGTGCCAGCAGCTTACGCCCAGGGGGTAAAGTGGGCAATCAGCCCCAGCATTTT
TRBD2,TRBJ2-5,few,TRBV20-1,CSARVGGPRSQYF,TGCAGTGCTAGAGTGGGAGGGCCAAGATCCCAGTACTTC
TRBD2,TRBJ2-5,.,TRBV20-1,CSPPGGSRRETQYF,TGCAGTCCCCCGGGGGGGAGTCGAAGGGAGACCCAGTACTTC
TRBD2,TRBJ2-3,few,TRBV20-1,CSARVAGVTLTDTQYF,TGCAGTGCTAGGGTTGCGGGAGTGACTCTCACAGATACGCAGTATTTT
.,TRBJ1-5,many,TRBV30,CAWSGGGSQPQHF,TGTGCCTGGAGTGGCGGGGGGAGTCAGCCCCAGCATTTT
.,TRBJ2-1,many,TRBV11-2,CASSLGLASNEQFF,TGTGCCAGCAGCTTAGGCCTAGCAAGCAATGAGCAGTTCTTC
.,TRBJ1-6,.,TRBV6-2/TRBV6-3,CASSPAGGPNSPLHF,TGTGCCAGCAGCCCCGCCGGAGGCCCAAATTCACCCCTCCACTTT